The 11 T cell receptor beta chains in this list originate from one sample, sequenced in a study of B cell selection in AIRE deficiency. The regulatory T cell sort gate was CD4+CD25hiCD127low/negative. Only in-frame clones appear in the TCRdb table, and some are missing; sequencing was by immunoSEQ multiplex PCR. This table has over 15,000 clones, approximately 94% appearing once. Material for sequencing was CD4+CD25+ Tregs sorted from PBMCs. The receptors come from a human donor in good health.

The chain employs TRBV20-1 and TRBJ2-1; the D is unclear. V lost 3 bases, J lost 7 bases, and 4 bases lay in between. Germline V lookup: CDR1 DFQATT, CDR2 SNEGSKA (reference sequence). The CDR3 length is 10 residues. The CDR3 reads CSASDNEQFF. In DNA form, the CDR3 reads TGCAGTGCTAGCGATAATGAGCAGTTCTTC.

The J gene is TRBJ1-4, the V gene TRBV18; D is ambiguous. Germline loops: CDR1 KGHSH, CDR2 LQKENI. The CDR3 covers 13 residues. The V gene lost 2 bases and the J gene lost 5 bases, with 6 bases spanning the gap. CDR3: CASSPWMNEKLFF. The DNA for the CDR3 is TGTGCCAGCTCACCATGGATGAATGAAAAACTGTTTTTT.

The chain employs TRBV20-1 and TRBJ2-3, with D tentatively TRBD1 (5 bases). Germline CDR1 is DFQATT and CDR2 is SNEGSKA (reference sequence). V was cut by 3 bases and J by 11 bases, with 12 bases left in between. The CDR3 contains 11 residues. The chain's CDR3 is CSARGLRRQYF. CDR3 DNA sequence: TGCAGTGCTAGGGGGCTAAGGAGGCAGTATTTT.

V and J are TRBV5-1 and TRBJ2-3; no reliable D call. Germline CDR1 SGHRS, CDR2 YFSETQ. Trimming shortened V by 3 bases and J by 6 bases, and 14 bases separated the two germline ends. The CDR3 loop spans 14 amino acids. The DNA for the CDR3 is TGCGCCAGCAGCTCCACAATTCTCATGGATACGCAGTATTTT. Protein product: CASSSTILMDTQYF.

The V gene is TRBV11-2, the J gene TRBJ1-2; D call uncertain. Germline CDR1 is SGHAT and CDR2 is FQNNGV. The CDR3 totals 15 residues. The V gene lost 5 bases and the J gene lost 8 bases, with 21 bases spanning the gap. DNA for the CDR3: TGTGCCAGCAGCCCTGACGTACAGCAGGCCTACGGCTACACCTTC. This gives the protein CASSPDVQQAYGYTF.

The chain couples TRBV11-1 to TRBJ2-1; 10 nucleotides line up with TRBD2. The ends lost 4 bases at V and 0 bases at J; junction bases unmatched: 0. The V gene's germline CDR1 is SGHAT and CDR2 FQDESV (reference sequence). This CDR3 has 15 amino acids. DNA of the CDR3: TGTGCCAGCAGCTCTAGCGGGAGCTCCTACAATGAGCAGTTCTTC. Its protein is CASSSSGSSYNEQFF. Looking up the rest from reference TRBV11-1 and TRBJ2-1 gives the full variable domain: EAEVAQSPRYKITEKSQAVAFWCDPISGHATLYWYRQILGQGPELLVQFQDESVVDDSQLPKDRFSAERLKGVDSTLKIQPAELGDSAMYLCASSSSGSSYNEQFFGPGTRLTVL.

J is TRBJ2-3 and V is TRBV5-4; 8 positions match TRBD2. The V and J ends lost 4 bases and 3 bases, in that order; junction bases with no gene match: 13. The CDR3 has 17 amino acids. Germline lookup yields CDR1 SGHNT and CDR2 YYREEE (reference sequence). CDR3 in amino acids: CASSQAVSGRGTDTQYF. The DNA for the CDR3 is TGTGCCAGCAGCCAAGCTGTCAGCGGGAGAGGAACAGATACGCAGTATTTT.

The chain has TRBV28 and TRBJ2-7, with a possible D match to TRBD2 (5 bases). The germline V gene encodes CDR1 MDHEN and CDR2 SYDVKM. The CDR3 has 12 residues. Trimming left V 2 bases short and J 7 bases short, with 9 bases between. This CDR3 reads CASSLAPGEQYF. The CDR3 DNA follows: TGTGCCAGCAGTTTAGCTCCGGGGGAGCAGTACTTC. Combining the CDR3 with reference TRBV28 and TRBJ2-7 gives the whole variable domain DVKVTQSSRYLVKRTGEKVFLECVQDMDHENMFWYRQDPGLGLRLIYFSYDVKMKEKGDIPEGYSVSREKKERFSLILESASTNQTSMYLCASSLAPGEQYFGPGTRLTVT.

V usage is TRBV19 and J usage is TRBJ2-7, with 10 positions matching TRBD1. The CDR3 loop spans 15 amino acids. CDR1 LNHDA and CDR2 SQIVND come from the germline V gene (reference sequence). V lost 5 bases to trimming and J lost 3 bases; unmatched junction nucleotides: 7. As DNA, the CDR3 is TGTGCCAGTAGTCCGCGGGGGGACAGGGGCTACGAGCAGTACTTC. Its protein is CASSPRGDRGYEQYF.

This rearrangement joins TRBV9 to TRBJ2-3; D possibly corresponds to TRBD2 (6 bases). This CDR3 has 17 amino acids. Germline CDR1 is SGDLS and CDR2 is YYNGEE. V was pared by 0 bases and J by 0 bases, with 14 bases between. The CDR3 bases are TGTGCCAGCAGCGTAGCGGCGGGATTGTCTAGCACAGATACGCAGTATTTT. Amino acids: CASSVAAGLSSTDTQYF.

The rearrangement joins TRBV7-2 to TRBJ1-3; D gene uncertain. CDR1 and CDR2 from the germline V gene are SGHTA and FQGNSA. The V end was cut by 3 bases, the J end by 8 bases, with 11 bases between. This CDR3 comprises 13 residues. Here the CDR3 DNA reads TGTGCCAGCAGCTTTTTAGATTCCCACACCATATATTTT. This gives the protein CASSFLDSHTIYF.